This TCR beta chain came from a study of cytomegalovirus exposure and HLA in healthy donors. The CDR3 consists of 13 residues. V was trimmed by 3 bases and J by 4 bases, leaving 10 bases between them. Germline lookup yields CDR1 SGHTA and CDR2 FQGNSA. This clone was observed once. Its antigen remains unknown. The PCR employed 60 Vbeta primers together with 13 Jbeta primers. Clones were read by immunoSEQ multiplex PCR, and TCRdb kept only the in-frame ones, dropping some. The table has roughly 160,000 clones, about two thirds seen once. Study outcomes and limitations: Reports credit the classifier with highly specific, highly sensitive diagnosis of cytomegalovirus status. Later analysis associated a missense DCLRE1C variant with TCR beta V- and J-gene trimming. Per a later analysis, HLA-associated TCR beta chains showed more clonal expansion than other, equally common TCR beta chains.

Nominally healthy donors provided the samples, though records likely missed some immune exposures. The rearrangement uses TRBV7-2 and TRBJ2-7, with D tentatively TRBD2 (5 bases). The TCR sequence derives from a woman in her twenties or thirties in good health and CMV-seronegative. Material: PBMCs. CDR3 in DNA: TGTGCCAGCAGCTTTGGCGGGCGATACGAGCAGTACTTC. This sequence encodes CASSFGGRYEQYF.